The present T cell receptor (beta chain) was sequenced within a study of T cell changes during pregnancy in multiple sclerosis. The assay was immunoSEQ multiplex PCR, and TCRdb's table has in-frame clones only and misses some. The sample contains about 92,000 clones, around 94% of which appear only once. Per germline, CDR1 SQVTM and CDR2 ANQGSEA. This CDR3 spans 9 amino acids. V shed 3 bases and J shed 10 bases, with 5 bases lying between them. The rearrangement links TRBV29-1 to TRBJ2-3; D remains ambiguous. The sequencing here drew on peripheral blood, taken in the first trimester of pregnancy. The receptor was isolated from a female donor with multiple sclerosis, enrolled in a pregnancy study. CDR3 sequence reads: CSVDHPQYF. The CDR3 nucleotides read TGCAGCGTTGACCATCCGCAGTATTTT.